The 22 T cell receptor beta chains given below trace back to one sample, sequenced in a study of blood T cells in healthy people across ages. Primed by a sample-barcoded 5' primer and a J-beta primer mix, a second PCR proceeded for 7 to 11 cycles. MiXCR was run by TCRdb on the 5' RACE reads, yielding one entry per CDR3 protein. The data show fewer than 800,000 distinct CDR3 sequences, with approximately 25% seen just once and more than 7.5% held by the top ten. This same sample was also part of a study on T cells of mothers and their children.

Sequenced material: blood. The receptor source for this set is a boy between 10 and 17 years old in good health.

The rearrangement links TRBV6-1 to TRBJ2-1, with 10 bases lining up with TRBD2. The ends lost 6 bases at V and 3 bases at J; junction bases unmatched: 5. Germline CDR1 reads MNHNS; CDR2 reads SASEGT. The CDR3 spans 15 residues. The CDR3 DNA sequence: TGTGCCAGCAGGATAGCGGGAGGAGGCTACAATGAGCAGTTCTTC. Translated, it gives CASRIAGGGYNEQFF.

This clonotype was recorded a few times. The chain links TRBV7-2 to TRBJ2-3, with 13 bases lining up with TRBD2. CDR1 and CDR2 from the germline V gene are SGHTA and FQGNSA. The CDR3 is 18 residues long. The trim removed 3 bases at V and 5 bases at J, leaving 11 bases unmatched. Here the CDR3 DNA reads TGTGCCAGCAGCTTGGGACTAGCGGGGAGGGTGCGATTAGATACGCAGTATTTT. Amino acid sequence: CASSLGLAGRVRLDTQYF.

V usage is TRBV7-2 and J usage is TRBJ2-5, with D possibly being TRBD1 or TRBD2 (6 bases each). This CDR3 comprises 14 residues. Germline V CDR1 and CDR2: SGHTA, FQGNSA. Trimming took off 3 bases at V and 5 bases at J, with 13 bases between the two ends. The CDR3 DNA is TGTGCCAGCAGCTTTCGGGGGACACCCGAGACCCAGTACTTC. This gives the protein CASSFRGTPETQYF.

This chain links TRBV29-1 with TRBJ2-3, with TRBD2 matching over 8 bases. Germline V gene sequence: CDR1 SQVTM, CDR2 ANQGSEA. This CDR3 is built from 16 residues. Trimming at V came to 0 bases and at J to 2 bases, leaving 7 bases not matched to a gene. The CDR3 spells CSVEDLNSGDTDTQYF. CDR3 coding DNA: TGCAGCGTTGAAGACCTGAATAGCGGGGACACAGATACGCAGTATTTT.

The genes are TRBV2 and TRBJ2-4; no clear D. The ends were cut back, 7 bases at V and 5 bases at J, with 6 bases in the middle. Germline CDR1 and CDR2: SNHLY and FYNNEI. The CDR3 consists of 11 residues. The DNA of the CDR3 is TGTGCCAGCACAGCAGAAAACATTCAGTACTTC. This translates into CASTAENIQYF.

The V gene is TRBV20-1, the J gene TRBJ2-5; 8 nucleotides agree with TRBD2. The J call could be wrong; TRBJ2-7 is a better fit for the DNA end. CDR1 and CDR2 (germline): DFQATT, SNEGSKA (reference sequence). CDR3 length: 15 residues. This CDR3 reads CSARDIGTSSYEQYF. In DNA, the CDR3 is TGCAGTGCTAGAGACATCGGGACTAGCTCCTACGAGCAGTACTTC.

The gene calls are TRBV15 and TRBJ2-7; TRBD1 agrees at 10 bases. Per the germline V gene, CDR1 is LNHNV and CDR2 is YYDKDF (reference sequence). This CDR3 is 14 amino acids long. Trimming cost V 5 bases and J 1 base; bases outside gene matches: 2. CDR3 nucleotides: TGTGCCACCAGCCTGGGACAGGGGTCCTACGAGCAGTACTTC. It is translated as CATSLGQGSYEQYF.

The genes are TRBV7-9 and TRBJ2-7; no definite D call. The germline CDR1 and CDR2 sequences are SEHNR and FQNEAQ (reference sequence). V gave up 5 bases and J gave up 4 bases, with 12 bases separating them. The length of the CDR3 is 13 residues. CDR3 in DNA: TGTGCCAGCAGCCCGAGATTGACTTACGAGCAGTACTTC. It is translated as CASSPRLTYEQYF.

The genes are TRBV27 and TRBJ2-4; D uncertain. The V end was cut by 5 bases, the J end by 5 bases, with 10 bases between. The CDR3 consists of 13 residues. Germline V gene data show CDR1 as MNHEY and CDR2 as SMNVEV (reference sequence). The CDR3 DNA reads TGTGCCAGCAGTCGGTTTGGGGAAAACATTCAGTACTTC. Encoded protein: CASSRFGENIQYF.

The CDR3 bases are TGTGCCAGCTCACCTTCACACAGGTTCTACGAGCAGTACTTC. Amino acids: CASSPSHRFYEQYF. The gene calls are TRBV6-9 and TRBJ2-7, with D possibly matching TRBD1 (5 bases). Germline values: CDR1 MNHGY, CDR2 SVAAGI. This CDR3 is 14 amino acids long. The V gene lost 8 bases and the J gene lost 3 bases, with 17 bases spanning the gap.

The genes are TRBV19 and TRBJ2-3, with D possibly TRBD2 on 6 matching bases. Germline values: CDR1 LNHDA, CDR2 SQIVND (reference sequence). With 4 bases removed from V and 2 bases from J, the gap between germline ends came to 13 bases. This CDR3 is 15 amino acids long. The CDR3 nucleotides are TGTGCCAGTAGTACGGACCGGGAGATCACAGATACGCAGTATTTT. It is translated as CASSTDREITDTQYF.

This clonotype turned up a few times. The CDR3, as DNA: TGTGCCACCCAGGGCGGAGCGGCAAGCACAGATACGCAGTATTTT. It translates to CATQGGAASTDTQYF. The gene calls are TRBV15 and TRBJ2-3; possibly TRBD1 or TRBD2 for D (5 bases each). Trimming pared 8 bases from V and 0 bases from J, leaving 15 bases between. The CDR3 spans 15 residues. Germline-derived CDR1 and CDR2 are LNHNV and YYDKDF (reference sequence).

The chain recombines TRBV29-1 with TRBJ1-2; D is possibly TRBD1 (5 bases). The V end was cut by 2 bases, the J end by 4 bases, with 11 bases between. This CDR3 spans 13 amino acids. Germline V gene lookup returns CDR1 SQVTM and CDR2 ANQGSEA. The CDR3 loop is CSVELDGGYGYTF. CDR3 nucleotide sequence: TGCAGCGTTGAACTGGACGGGGGCTATGGCTACACCTTC. Full variable domain (rest looked up from reference TRBV29-1 and TRBJ1-2): SAVISQKPSRDICQRGTSLTIQCQVDSQVTMMFWYRQQPGQSLTLIATANQGSEATYESGFVIDKFPISRPNLTFSTLTVSNMSPEDSSIYLCSVELDGGYGYTFGSGTRLTVV.

This clonotype was found many times. The junction departs from germline at one end; a sequencing error may be responsible. The chain links TRBV6-5 to TRBJ2-5; tentatively, D is TRBD1 or TRBD2 (6 bases each). The germline V gene encodes CDR1 MNHEY and CDR2 SVGAGI. The CDR3 is 13 amino acids. The CDR3 bases are TGCGCCAGCAGCTACGGGGGCGGAGAGACCCAGTACTTC. It is translated as CASSYGGGETQYF.

The table lists this clonotype with a few counts. The chain carries TRBV6-1 and TRBJ2-2, with D hard to call. V lost 5 bases, J lost 1 base, and 8 bases lay in between. The CDR3 sequence is 14 residues long. Germline lookup yields CDR1 MNHNS and CDR2 SASEGT. The CDR3 loop is CASSLRQNTGELFF. The CDR3 nucleotides are TGTGCCAGCAGTCTTAGACAGAACACCGGGGAGCTGTTTTTT.

This clonotype came up many times. The genes are TRBV13 and TRBJ2-7; 10 bases map to TRBD1. The CDR3 is 14 residues long. V trimming: 5 bases; J trimming: 2 bases; junction bases outside the gene matches: 3. Germline V lookup: CDR1 PRHDT, CDR2 FYEKMQ (reference sequence). The CDR3 here is CASSHGQGAYEQYF. As DNA, the CDR3 is TGTGCCAGCAGCCACGGACAGGGGGCCTACGAGCAGTACTTC.

The chain uses TRBV9 and TRBJ2-1, with 8 bases aligning to TRBD2. The V gene end was trimmed by 0 bases and the J gene end by 6 bases; junction bases not matched to a gene: 8. Germline V gives CDR1 SGDLS, CDR2 YYNGEE. The CDR3 spans 16 residues. CDR3 DNA: TGTGCCAGCAGCGTAGCTTTCCGGACTAGCCCCAATGAGCAGTTCTTC. Its protein product is CASSVAFRTSPNEQFF.

About this clonotype itself: A read error may produce the germline difference seen at one junction end. This chain connects TRBV5-1 to TRBJ2-5, with a weak D call TRBD1 (5 bases). Germline V gives CDR1 SGHRS, CDR2 YFSETQ. This CDR3 spans 13 amino acids. CDR3 protein: CASSEAGLETRYF. CDR3 nucleotide sequence: TGCGCCAGCAGCGAGGCAGGGTTGGAGACCCGGTACTTC.

This clonotype was observed a handful of times. The rearrangement joins TRBV12-3 or TRBV12-4 to TRBJ2-4; the D is unclear. This CDR3 comprises 11 residues. Trimming cost V 7 bases and J 8 bases, with 9 bases left between them. The DNA of the CDR3 is TGTGCCAGCACCATTGGGTACATTCAGTACTTC. It specifies CASTIGYIQYF.

CDR3 region: CASSIFGTEAFF. The CDR3 region has the DNA TGTGCCAGTAGTATATTCGGGACAGAAGCTTTCTTT. The V call is TRBV19, the J call TRBJ1-1, with D perhaps TRBD1 (6 bases). The CDR3 is 12 residues long. CDR1 is LNHDA, CDR2 SQIVND, per germline (reference sequence). Deletions cut 2 bases from V and 8 bases from J, with 9 bases between.

As DNA, the CDR3 is TGCAGTGCCTCGACAGGGGGCGAAGCAGATACGCAGTATTTT. Its protein is CSASTGGEADTQYF. The chain combines TRBV20-1 with TRBJ2-3, with 10 bases fitting TRBD1. V gave up 6 bases and J gave up 4 bases; unmatched junction bases: 7. Germline-derived CDR1 and CDR2 are DFQATT and SNEGSKA (reference sequence). The CDR3 is made up of 14 amino acids.

This rearrangement joins TRBV7-9 to TRBJ2-5; 11 bases match TRBD2. The CDR3 has 16 amino acids. The J segment lost 2 bases and the V segment lost 2 bases, leaving 4 bases of the junction unmatched. Germline lookup yields CDR1 SEHNR and CDR2 FQNEAQ (reference sequence). CDR3 sequence (DNA): TGTGCCAGCAGCTTATTATTAGCGGGAGGGCAAGAGACCCAGTACTTC. This sequence encodes CASSLLLAGGQETQYF.